A selection of T cell receptor beta chains follows, all from one sample in a study of T cell clonotyping in hematopoietic cell transplantation. TCRdb keeps only in-frame clones here, not all; method: immunoSEQ multiplex PCR. The table includes tens of thousands of clones, about 85% detected once. The material sequenced was peripheral blood mononuclear cells, taken before stem cell transplant. Source of these receptors: a man between 60 and 75 years old with acute myeloid leukemia. Some clones in this sample may be carry-over from other donors' samples. The CDR3 runs from the conserved cysteine through the conserved F or W. Fields, in order: J gene, V gene, clone size, D gene, CDR3 protein, CDR3 DNA. A D gene is named only where the DNA matches it firmly. Size tells how often a clone was seen (once, few, many) or the class of an expanded clone, and some rows leave it out.

TRBJ1-3	TRBV28	NA	NA	CASSSPNRASGNTIYF	TGTGCCAGCAGTTCCCCCAACCGAGCCTCTGGAAACACCATATATTTT
TRBJ1-6	TRBV30	NA	NA	CAWSPQVNSPLHF	TGTGCCTGGAGTCCCCAGGTCAATTCACCCCTCCACTTT
TRBJ1-1	TRBV11-3	NA	TRBD1	CASSLARQGTEAFF	TGTGCCAGCAGCTTAGCCCGACAGGGCACTGAAGCTTTCTTT
TRBJ1-1	TRBV19	few	NA	CASSPPRNTEAFF	TGTGCCAGTTCCCCCCCCAGGAACACTGAAGCTTTCTTT
TRBJ2-3	TRBV7-9	NA	TRBD1	CASRRTQGAEDTQYF	TGTGCCAGCAGGAGAACCCAGGGGGCTGAAGATACGCAGTATTTT
TRBJ1-4	TRBV28	NA	NA	CASRPPGTPEKLFF	TGTGCCAGCAGGCCCCCCGGGACACCCGAAAAACTGTTTTTT
TRBJ1-1	TRBV11-3	NA	TRBD1	CASSLPPRGVGTEAFF	TGTGCCAGCAGCTTACCCCCCAGGGGGGTCGGTACTGAAGCTTTCTTT
TRBJ1-1	TRBV18	NA	NA	CASLATANTEAFF	TGTGCCAGCTTAGCGACGGCGAACACTGAAGCTTTCTTT
TRBJ2-7	TRBV7-6	NA	NA	CASSLEQYF	TGTGCCAGCAGCTTAGAGCAGTACTTC
TRBJ1-6	TRBV28	NA	TRBD1	CASSRDRADQSPLHF	TGTGCCAGCAGTCGGGACAGGGCAGACCAATCACCCCTCCACTTT
TRBJ2-7	TRBV10-3	NA	NA	CAIRGEEGAYEQYF	TGTGCCATCAGGGGGGAAGAGGGAGCCTACGAGCAGTACTTC
TRBJ2-6	TRBV9	NA	NA	CASSVGDNSGANVLTF	TGTGCCAGCAGCGTCGGCGACAACTCTGGGGCCAACGTCCTGACTTTC
TRBJ2-7	TRBV27	NA	TRBD2	CASSSAGAGIRYF	TGTGCCAGCAGTTCAGCGGGGGCGGGGATAAGGTACTTC
TRBJ2-1	TRBV9	NA	TRBD2	CASSAGLGLYNEQFF	TGTGCCAGCAGCGCCGGACTAGGCCTCTACAATGAGCAGTTCTTC
TRBJ2-1	TRBV4-1	NA	NA	CASSIGQSYNEQFF	TGCGCCAGCAGCATCGGACAGTCCTACAATGAGCAGTTCTTC
TRBJ2-7	TRBV7-3	NA	NA	CASSFSSYEQYF	TGTGCCAGCAGCTTTTCCTCCTACGAGCAGTACTTC
TRBJ2-7	TRBV11-2	NA	TRBD2	CASSPLVSGDHEQYF	TGTGCCAGCAGCCCCCTGGTTAGCGGGGACCACGAGCAGTACTTC
TRBJ1-6	TRBV27	NA	NA	CASVLTPGVNSPLHF	TGTGCCAGCGTCCTTACCCCAGGGGTTAATTCACCCCTCCACTTT
TRBJ1-3	TRBV19	NA	NA	CASSQGSGNTIYF	TGTGCCAGTAGTCAGGGCTCTGGAAACACCATATATTTT
TRBJ1-5	TRBV2	few	NA	CASSPGVSQPQHF	TGTGCCAGCAGTCCGGGGGTGTCTCAGCCCCAGCATTTT
TRBJ1-1	TRBV5-1	once	TRBD1	CASSLDTGQRNTEAFF	TGCGCCAGCAGCTTGGACACGGGACAGAGGAACACTGAAGCTTTCTTT
TRBJ1-1	TRBV11-3	once	TRBD1	CASSLVQGATEAFF	TGTGCCAGCAGCTTAGTACAGGGGGCGACTGAAGCTTTCTTT
TRBJ2-3	TRBV4-1	few	TRBD2	CASSQGLAGTDTQYF	TGCGCCAGCAGCCAGGGCCTAGCGGGGACAGATACGCAGTATTTT
TRBJ1-2	TRBV9	NA	NA	CASAKHLQGAVDGYTF	TGTGCCAGCGCCAAGCACTTACAGGGCGCGGTGGATGGCTACACCTTC
TRBJ2-1	TRBV15	NA	TRBD1	CATSRRDSPYNEQFF	TGTGCCACCAGCCGAAGGGACAGTCCGTACAATGAGCAGTTCTTC
TRBJ2-1	TRBV2	NA	NA	CASSKGTSPANEQFF	TGTGCCAGCAGTAAGGGGACAAGCCCCGCCAATGAGCAGTTCTTC
TRBJ1-1	TRBV7-2	NA	TRBD1	CASSFQGAAPEAFF	TGTGCCAGCAGCTTTCAGGGGGCGGCCCCTGAAGCTTTCTTT
TRBJ2-1	TRBV7-8	NA	NA	CASSSPGGLRNEQFF	TGTGCCAGCAGCTCCCCGGGGGGCCTACGGAATGAGCAGTTCTTC
TRBJ2-7	TRBV7-2	NA	TRBD1	CASSLQGTGRYEQYF	TGTGCCAGCAGTCTTCAAGGGACAGGGCGCTACGAGCAGTACTTC
TRBJ1-5	TRBV7-8	NA	NA	CASLEEGLIYSNQPQHF	TGTGCCAGCCTCGAGGAGGGGCTAATCTATAGCAATCAGCCCCAGCATTTT
TRBJ1-6	TRBV6-6	NA	NA	CASSTYAPLHF	TGTGCCAGCAGTACTTACGCACCCCTCCACTTT
TRBJ1-2	TRBV5-4	NA	TRBD1	CASSPPAGGSNYGYTF	TGTGCCAGCAGCCCCCCTGCAGGGGGCAGTAACTATGGCTACACCTTC
TRBJ1-1	TRBV6-1	NA	NA	CASSEVAVGVEAFF	TGTGCCAGCAGTGAAGTGGCGGTCGGGGTTGAAGCTTTCTTT
TRBJ2-2	TRBV27	NA	TRBD2	CASSPARAGGDTGELFF	TGTGCCAGCAGTCCCGCTAGGGCGGGGGGGGACACCGGGGAGCTGTTTTTT
TRBJ1-2	TRBV19	NA	TRBD1	CASSMRTGGGYTF	TGTGCCAGTAGTATGAGGACAGGTGGTGGCTACACCTTC
TRBJ2-2	TRBV5-6	NA	NA	CASSLAGTYGTGELFF	TGTGCCAGCAGCTTGGCGGGGACCTATGGGACCGGGGAGCTGTTTTTT
TRBJ2-5	TRBV2	once	TRBD2	CASSEIAGGDETQYF	TGTGCCAGCAGTGAAATAGCGGGGGGTGACGAGACCCAGTACTTC